The 18 T cell receptor beta chains given below trace back to one sample, sequenced in a study of immune evolution from preneoplasia to lung adenocarcinoma. Method: immunoSEQ multiplex PCR; TCRdb's copy keeps in-frame clones and lacks some. The sample carries more than 6,500 clones, under 85% recorded once. What was sequenced was FFPE adjacent normal lung tissue. The source is a person aged 70 to 85 with lung adenocarcinoma.

The J gene is TRBJ1-1, the V gene TRBV5-1; D is perhaps TRBD1 (5 bases). V was clipped by 4 bases and J by 4 bases, with 20 bases between them. Germline CDR1 and CDR2: SGHRS and YFSETQ. The CDR3 has 16 residues. The CDR3 spells CASSTGSPGWSTEAFF. In DNA form, the CDR3 reads TGCGCCAGCAGCACAGGCTCGCCAGGGTGGAGCACTGAAGCTTTCTTT.

This chain joins TRBV18 and TRBJ2-4; D gene unclear. V gave up 0 bases and J gave up 3 bases, with 12 bases separating them. Germline V lookup: CDR1 KGHSH, CDR2 LQKENI. The CDR3 consists of 16 residues. DNA for the CDR3: TGTGCCAGCTCACCACCATTCCAGACGTACAAAAACATTCAGTACTTC. Its translation: CASSPPFQTYKNIQYF.

This chain uses TRBV28 with TRBJ1-2; D remains ambiguous. The CDR3 has 15 residues. The V end was cut by 6 bases, the J end by 6 bases, with 20 bases between. The V gene's germline CDR1 is MDHEN and CDR2 SYDVKM. CDR3 coding DNA: TGTGCCAGCAGATATGGCAGCAGCCGGCCGGATGGCTACACCTTC. It yields the protein CASRYGSSRPDGYTF.

This chain uses TRBV7-8 with TRBJ2-2, with D hard to call. The CDR3 is 16 residues long. The germline V gene has CDR1 SGHVS and CDR2 FQNEAQ. Trimming took 5 bases from V and 0 from J, leaving 13 bases between them. CDR3: CASSALRVANTGELFF. In DNA, the CDR3 is TGTGCCAGCAGCGCCCTCCGGGTCGCGAACACCGGGGAGCTGTTTTTT.

As concerns this clone: This sample also contains other DNA sequences that code for the same CDR3. Here the CDR3 DNA reads TGTGCCAGCAGCCTTGTTCGGGGGGCGGACACCGGGGAGCTGTTTTTT. Translated: CASSLVRGADTGELFF. The chain is built from TRBV5-4 and TRBJ2-2; possible D gene TRBD2, 7 bases. With 4 bases removed from V and 3 bases from J, the gap between germline ends came to 16 bases. CDR1 is SGHNT, CDR2 YYREEE, per germline (reference sequence). This CDR3 is built from 16 residues.

The CDR3 region has the DNA TGTGCCAGCAGTTTACAGGGGGCTGGGGCCAACGTCCTGACTTTC. Its protein is CASSLQGAGANVLTF. The V and J genes are TRBV28 and TRBJ2-6; 7 bases line up with TRBD1. This CDR3 contains 15 residues. Germline trimming cut 2 bases from V and 2 bases from J; bases unmatched to any gene: 0. The germline V gene has CDR1 MDHEN and CDR2 SYDVKM.

This chain joins TRBV6-5 and TRBJ1-3; D ambiguous. CDR1 is MNHEY, CDR2 SVGAGI, per germline. This CDR3 comprises 15 residues. The V and J ends lost 0 bases and 3 bases respectively, with 9 bases between them. As DNA, the CDR3 is TGTGCCAGCAGTTACTCATTTGTGGATGGAAACACCATATATTTT. It encodes CASSYSFVDGNTIYF.

The chain is built from TRBV19 and TRBJ2-7, with TRBD1 matching over 8 bases. V shed 6 bases and J 5 bases; nucleotides not matched to a gene: 9. Per germline, CDR1 LNHDA and CDR2 SQIVND (reference sequence). The CDR3 is 14 amino acids. Here the CDR3 DNA reads TGTGCCAGTAGCCCTTCCCAGGGGGCTAACGAGCAGTACTTC. It codes for CASSPSQGANEQYF.

This chain uses TRBV27 with TRBJ1-1; possible D gene TRBD1, 5 bases. This CDR3 has 14 amino acids. The V and J ends lost 6 bases and 5 bases respectively, with 16 bases between them. The germline CDR1 and CDR2 sequences are MNHEY and SMNVEV (reference sequence). The DNA for the CDR3 is TGTGCCAGCAGGCCTGACAGCCTTGTAACTGAAGCTTTCTTT. Encoded protein: CASRPDSLVTEAFF.

The chain recombines TRBV11-2 with TRBJ2-7, with 8 bases that match TRBD1. The junction had 1 base not matched to a gene; V was cut back by 1 base and J by 5 bases. Germline V lookup: CDR1 SGHAT, CDR2 FQNNGV. There are 13 residues in the CDR3. For the CDR3, the DNA is TGTGCCAGCAGCTTAGGACAGGGGAACGAGCAGTACTTC. This encodes CASSLGQGNEQYF.

The CDR3 DNA is TGCAGCGTTGAAAGACAGGGGAGCTCCTACGAGCAGTACTTC. Protein sequence: CSVERQGSSYEQYF. This sequence joins TRBV29-1 and TRBJ2-7, with TRBD1 matching 8 bases. The germline V gene has CDR1 SQVTM and CDR2 ANQGSEA. CDR3 length: 14 amino acids. The trim removed 2 bases at V and 0 bases at J, leaving 3 bases unmatched.

This chain connects TRBV5-1 to TRBJ2-1; TRBD1 might be the D (6 bases). Trimming cost V 4 bases and J 0 bases, with 11 bases left between them. Germline V CDR1 and CDR2: SGHRS, YFSETQ. CDR3 length equals 15 residues. This chain's CDR3 is CASSESGDSYNEQFF. For the CDR3, the DNA is TGCGCCAGCAGCGAATCAGGGGACTCCTACAATGAGCAGTTCTTC.

V usage is TRBV5-1 and J usage is TRBJ2-3; 8 positions agree with TRBD2. The germline gives CDR1 SGHRS, CDR2 YFSETQ. The CDR3 spans 14 residues. V dropped 0 bases and J dropped 4; count of bases not matched to a gene: 1. The CDR3: CASSLAGGADTQYF. DNA of the CDR3: TGCGCCAGCAGCTTGGCGGGGGGGGCAGATACGCAGTATTTT.

The chain has TRBV5-1 and TRBJ2-7; no reliable D call. Germline V lookup: CDR1 SGHRS, CDR2 YFSETQ. The V end lost 0 bases, the J end lost 0 bases, and 4 bases lay between the germline ends. This CDR3 has 13 residues. The CDR3 DNA reads TGCGCCAGCAGCTTGGAAGCCTCCTACGAGCAGTACTTC. Amino acids: CASSLEASYEQYF. Based on the CDR3 plus reference TRBV5-1 and TRBJ2-7, the full variable domain is KAGVTQTPRYLIKTRGQQVTLSCSPISGHRSVSWYQQTPGQGLQFLFEYFSETQRNKGNFPGRFSGRQFSNSRSEMNVSTLELGDSALYLCASSLEASYEQYFGPGTRLTVT.

The chain uses TRBV4-1 and TRBJ1-5; 7 bases are shared with TRBD1. The CDR3 is 14 residues long. V gave up 1 base and J gave up 8 bases; unmatched junction bases: 5. Germline CDR1 is MGHRA and CDR2 is YSYEKL. CDR3 amino acids: CASSQGRTGKPQHF. DNA of the CDR3: TGCGCCAGCAGCCAAGGTAGGACAGGAAAGCCCCAGCATTTT.

The chain has TRBV4-1 and TRBJ1-6; weak D call: TRBD1 (5 bases). The CDR3 sequence is 15 residues long. CDR1 and CDR2 (germline): MGHRA, YSYEKL. Trimming pared 0 bases from V and 10 bases from J, leaving 13 bases between. The DNA of the CDR3 is TGCGCCAGCAGCCAAGATATGCAGGGATGGTCACCCCTCCACTTT. This codes for CASSQDMQGWSPLHF.

The V and J genes are TRBV7-2 and TRBJ1-5; TRBD1 matches 7 bases. The ends lost 4 bases at V and 6 bases at J; junction bases unmatched: 9. This CDR3 has 15 amino acids. CDR1 is SGHTA and CDR2 is FQGNSA in the germline V gene. The CDR3 spells CASSSNRGGSQPQHF. CDR3 nucleotides: TGTGCCAGCAGCTCAAACAGGGGCGGGAGTCAGCCCCAGCATTTT.

The chain uses TRBV30 and TRBJ1-1; TRBD1 agrees at 9 bases. V lost 4 bases and J lost 1; bases outside the gene matches: 19. This CDR3 region has 19 residues. CDR1 is GTSNPN and CDR2 is SVGIG in the germline V gene (reference sequence). The CDR3 nucleotides are TGTGCCTGGACCCAACCCGATAGAACAGGGGGCGCTTGGAACACTGAAGCTTTCTTT. Protein sequence: CAWTQPDRTGGAWNTEAFF. The full variable domain, in which reference TRBV30 and TRBJ1-1 provide the parts outside the CDR3, is SQTIHQWPATLVQPVGSPLSLECTVEGTSNPNLYWYRQAAGRGLQLLFYSVGIGQISSEVPQNLSASRPQDRQFILSSKKLLLSDSGFYLCAWTQPDRTGGAWNTEAFFGQGTRLTVV.